This T cell receptor beta chain was captured in a study of cytomegalovirus exposure and HLA in healthy donors. As for the study in general: A data release that came early held around 85 million unique TCRs from HLA-typed donors. Findings and limits, study-wide: Previous analysis showed most TCR beta V segments were productive about 87% or about 30% of the time. In a later analysis, at a false discovery rate of 0.05, under 20,000 TCR beta sequences were associated with HLA alleles.

Trimming shortened V by 0 bases and J by 5 bases, and 14 bases separated the two germline ends. Germline CDR1 LGHNA, CDR2 YSLEER. The CDR3 sequence is 15 residues long. The PCR contained 60 Vbeta and 13 Jbeta primers. Clones were sequenced by immunoSEQ multiplex PCR, and TCRdb holds only the in-frame ones, with some missing. The sample contains around 140,000 clones, roughly three quarters of which appear only once. Comments on this clone: Its specificity is unknown.

The V gene is TRBV4-3, the J gene TRBJ2-7; tentative D call: TRBD2 (6 bases). The clonotype originates from a male donor in good health and CMV-seronegative. Sequencing was carried out using PBMCs. This CDR3 is CASSQDSLGRNEQYF. The CDR3 nucleotides read TGCGCCAGCAGCCAAGATAGTTTGGGGAGGAACGAGCAGTACTTC.